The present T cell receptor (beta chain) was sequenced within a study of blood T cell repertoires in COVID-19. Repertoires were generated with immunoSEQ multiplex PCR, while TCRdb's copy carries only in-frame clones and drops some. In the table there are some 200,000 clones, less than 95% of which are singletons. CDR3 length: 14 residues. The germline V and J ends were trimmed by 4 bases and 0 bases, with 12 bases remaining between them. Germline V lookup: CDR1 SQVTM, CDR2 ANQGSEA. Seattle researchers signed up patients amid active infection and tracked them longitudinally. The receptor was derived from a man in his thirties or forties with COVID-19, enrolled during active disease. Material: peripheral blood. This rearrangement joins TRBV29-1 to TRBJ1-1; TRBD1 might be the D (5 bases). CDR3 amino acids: CSVVVRGLNTEAFF. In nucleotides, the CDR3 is TGCAGCGTTGTGGTACGGGGGTTGAACACTGAAGCTTTCTTT.